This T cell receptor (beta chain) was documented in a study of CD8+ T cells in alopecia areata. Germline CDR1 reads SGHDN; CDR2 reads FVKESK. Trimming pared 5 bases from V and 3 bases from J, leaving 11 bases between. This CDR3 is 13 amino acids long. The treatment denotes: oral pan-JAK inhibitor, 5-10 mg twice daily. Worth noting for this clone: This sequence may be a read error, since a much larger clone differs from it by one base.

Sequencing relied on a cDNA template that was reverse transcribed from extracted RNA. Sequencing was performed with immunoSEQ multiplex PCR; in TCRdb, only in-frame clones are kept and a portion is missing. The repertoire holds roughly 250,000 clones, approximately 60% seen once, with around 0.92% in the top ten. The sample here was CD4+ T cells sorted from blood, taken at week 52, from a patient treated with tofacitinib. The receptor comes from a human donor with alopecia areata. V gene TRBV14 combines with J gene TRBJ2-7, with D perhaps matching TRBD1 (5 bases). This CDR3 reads CASSLADSYEQYF. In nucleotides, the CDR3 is TGTGCCAGCAGCTTAGCTGACAGCTACGAGCAGTACTTC.